A selection of T cell receptor beta chains follows, all from one sample in a study of blood T cell repertoires in COVID-19. Sequencing used immunoSEQ multiplex PCR; TCRdb keeps in-frame clones, though not all of them. The table lists roughly 90,000 clones, approximately 81% of them singletons. Specimen: peripheral blood. The receptor set was obtained from an elderly man with acute or convalescent COVID-19. Each CDR3 is given with its conserved first and last residue. The D gene is left open where the match is weak. Rows may omit the clone size; those that give it use once, few, many or a size class.

v_gene	abundance	d_gene	j_gene	len	CDR3aa	CDR3nt
TRBV5-1	-	TRBD1	TRBJ2-7	15	CASSLIGDSTYEQYF	TGCGCCAGCAGCTTAATTGGGGACAGCACCTACGAGCAGTACTTC
TRBV6-2/TRBV6-3	-	-	TRBJ1-1	12	CASSYSRTEAFF	TGTGCCAGCAGTTACTCTCGCACTGAAGCTTTCTTT
TRBV18	-	TRBD2	TRBJ2-2	15	CASSPAGVKAGELFF	TGTGCCAGCTCACCTGCGGGAGTGAAGGCCGGGGAGCTGTTTTTT
TRBV19	-	-	TRBJ2-3	15	CASSPRQASTDTQYF	TGTGCCAGTAGTCCACGACAGGCTAGCACAGATACGCAGTATTTT
TRBV11-2	-	-	TRBJ1-1	12	CASSLDSWEAFF	TGTGCCAGCAGCCTAGACAGTTGGGAAGCTTTCTTT
TRBV5-1	-	TRBD2	TRBJ2-7	14	CASSPSGTSENRYF	TGCGCCAGCAGCCCCAGTGGGACTAGCGAGAATCGGTACTTC
TRBV7-2	-	-	TRBJ1-3	15	CASNLRAGEGNTIYF	TGTGCCAGCAACCTTCGCGCAGGGGAAGGAAACACCATATATTTT
TRBV5-1	-	TRBD2	TRBJ2-1	17	CASSLRRLAGGPTEQFF	TGCGCCAGCAGCTTGAGGAGACTAGCGGGAGGGCCCACTGAGCAGTTCTTC
TRBV19	-	-	TRBJ1-1	14	CASSTMGGVTEAFF	TGTGCCAGTAGTACCATGGGGGGGGTTACTGAAGCTTTCTTT
TRBV3-1/TRBV3-2	-	TRBD1	TRBJ1-6	14	CASSQGTGNSPLHF	TGTGCCAGCAGCCAAGGGACAGGGAATTCACCCCTCCACTTT
TRBV7-8	-	TRBD1	TRBJ2-7	15	CASSSGPGQPYEQYF	TGTGCCAGCAGCTCAGGTCCGGGACAGCCCTACGAGCAGTACTTC
TRBV28	-	-	TRBJ1-1	12	CASSFSITEAFF	TGTGCCAGCAGTTTTTCTATCACTGAAGCTTTCTTT
TRBV21-1	-	-	TRBJ2-7	14	CASSKGLAVYEQYF	TGTGCCAGCAGCAAGGGACTAGCCGTTTACGAGCAGTACTTC
TRBV28	-	TRBD2	TRBJ2-7	14	CASSKNGLAKKQYF	TGTGCCAGCAGCAAAAACGGACTAGCGAAAAAGCAGTACTTC
TRBV27	-	TRBD1	TRBJ1-5	15	CASSSGQGYNQPQHF	TGTGCCAGCAGTTCGGGACAGGGCTATAATCAGCCCCAGCATTTT
TRBV7-2	-	TRBD2	TRBJ2-7	15	CASSPRTSGAYEQYF	TGTGCCAGCAGCCCTCGGACTAGCGGAGCCTACGAGCAGTACTTC
TRBV25-1	-	-	TRBJ1-1	15	CASSPALGGYTEAFF	TGTGCCAGCAGTCCGGCCCTCGGGGGATACACTGAAGCTTTCTTT
TRBV18	-	TRBD1	TRBJ2-5	15	CASSPPGQAQETQYF	TGTGCCAGCTCACCACCGGGACAGGCCCAAGAGACCCAGTACTTC
TRBV6-6	once	-	TRBJ1-5	14	CASISFRGFQPQHF	TGTGCCAGCATTAGTTTCAGGGGTTTTCAGCCCCAGCATTTT
TRBV19	-	TRBD2	TRBJ2-1	16	CASSPTLAGGSNEQFF	TGTGCCAGTAGTCCGACCCTAGCGGGAGGCTCCAATGAGCAGTTCTTC
TRBV4-1	-	TRBD1	TRBJ1-1	18	CASSQGERDRIQNTEAFF	TGCGCCAGCAGCCAAGGCGAACGGGACAGGATACAGAACACTGAAGCTTTCTTT
TRBV5-1	-	TRBD2	TRBJ2-7	15	CASSLTSGGGTKQYF	TGCGCCAGCAGCTTGACTAGCGGGGGGGGTACGAAGCAGTACTTC
TRBV7-9	-	TRBD1	TRBJ1-4	17	CASSLKYPDRGDEKLFF	TGTGCCAGCAGCTTAAAGTACCCGGACAGGGGCGATGAAAAACTGTTTTTT
TRBV7-6	large	TRBD2	TRBJ2-5	17	CASSRLLAGAYQETQYF	TGTGCCAGCAGCAGGCTACTAGCGGGAGCGTACCAAGAGACCCAGTACTTC
TRBV3-1/TRBV3-2	-	-	TRBJ2-1	15	CASSLDSGTYNEQFF	TGTGCCAGCAGCCTTGATAGCGGAACCTACAATGAGCAGTTCTTC
TRBV7-8	once	TRBD1	TRBJ2-2	16	CASRPTGGENTGELFF	TGTGCCAGCAGACCAACAGGGGGCGAGAACACCGGGGAGCTGTTTTTT
TRBV18	-	-	TRBJ2-1	13	CASSPARNNEQFF	TGTGCCAGCTCACCGGCCCGAAACAATGAGCAGTTCTTC
TRBV5-4	-	TRBD1	TRBJ1-2	14	CASSWMGQDYGYTF	TGTGCCAGCAGCTGGATGGGACAGGACTATGGCTACACCTTC
TRBV11-1	-	TRBD1	TRBJ2-7	15	CASSLEGAGSYEQYF	TGTGCCAGCAGCTTAGAGGGGGCAGGCTCCTACGAGCAGTACTTC
TRBV28	-	-	TRBJ1-2	12	CASTGGNYGYTF	TGTGCCAGCACCGGGGGTAACTATGGCTACACCTTC
TRBV2	-	TRBD2	TRBJ2-2	17	CASSRRAAGGPAGELFF	TGTGCCAGCAGTAGACGGGCAGCGGGAGGGCCGGCCGGGGAGCTGTTTTTT
TRBV6-1	-	TRBD1	TRBJ1-5	15	CASSEAPTGSQPQHF	TGTGCCAGCAGTGAAGCGCCGACAGGGAGTCAGCCCCAGCATTTT
TRBV18	once	TRBD1	TRBJ1-2	15	CASSPRTGANYGYTF	TGTGCCAGCTCACCGAGGACAGGGGCTAACTATGGCTACACCTTC
TRBV6-5	-	TRBD1	TRBJ1-4	14	CASSPGQGSEKLFF	TGTGCCAGCAGCCCGGGACAGGGGAGTGAAAAACTGTTTTTT
TRBV27	-	-	TRBJ1-4	14	CASSLYGLDEKLFF	TGTGCCAGCAGTTTATATGGTTTAGATGAAAAACTGTTTTTT
TRBV21-1	once	-	TRBJ2-7	15	CASSRDREASYEQYF	TGTGCCAGCAGCCGGGACAGGGAAGCCAGCTACGAGCAGTACTTC
TRBV4-2	-	-	TRBJ1-5	15	CASSQEGARAQPQHF	TGTGCCAGCAGCCAAGAGGGGGCCCGGGCTCAGCCCCAGCATTTT
TRBV28	-	-	TRBJ2-3	17	CASSTILTGRFTDTQYF	TGTGCCAGCAGTACGATATTGACAGGAAGATTCACAGATACGCAGTATTTT
TRBV7-2	-	TRBD2	TRBJ2-3	17	CASSLDSGRAFTDTQYF	TGTGCCAGCAGCTTGGATAGCGGGAGGGCGTTCACAGATACGCAGTATTTT
TRBV10-1	-	TRBD1	TRBJ1-1	12	CASSGDRAEAFF	TGCGCCAGCAGTGGGGACAGGGCTGAAGCTTTCTTT
TRBV7-2	-	-	TRBJ2-1	15	CASSFLAVKGNEQFF	TGTGCCAGCAGCTTCTTAGCGGTAAAGGGCAATGAGCAGTTCTTC
TRBV6-5	-	TRBD2	TRBJ2-5	14	CASSQRGGQETQYF	TGTGCCAGCAGTCAGCGGGGGGGCCAAGAGACCCAGTACTTC
TRBV20-1	few	TRBD2	TRBJ2-7	11	CSAITSGRYAF	TGCAGTGCCATTACTAGCGGGAGATATGCCTTC
TRBV28	few	TRBD1	TRBJ1-2	16	CASSIHTGGGIYGYTF	TGTGCCAGCAGTATCCACACAGGGGGCGGGATCTATGGCTACACCTTC
TRBV7-9	-	-	TRBJ1-4	15	CASSLKSGANEKLFF	TGTGCCAGCAGCTTAAAGTCGGGAGCTAATGAAAAACTGTTTTTT
TRBV7-3	-	-	TRBJ2-5	13	CASSAAAQETQYF	TGTGCCAGCAGCGCGGCGGCACAAGAGACCCAGTACTTC
TRBV27	-	-	TRBJ2-7	16	CASSLSPIGGSYEQYF	TGTGCCAGCAGTTTATCTCCGATCGGTGGTTCCTACGAGCAGTACTTC
TRBV7-9	-	-	TRBJ2-5	13	CASRRRPQETQYF	TGTGCCAGCAGAAGGAGACCACAAGAGACCCAGTACTTC
TRBV7-9	-	-	TRBJ2-5	13	CASSLDVSETQYF	TGTGCCAGCAGCTTAGATGTTAGTGAGACCCAGTACTTC
TRBV3-1/TRBV3-2	once	-	TRBJ2-3	12	CASSHSTDTQYF	TGTGCCAGCAGCCACTCCACAGATACGCAGTATTTT
TRBV7-3	few	TRBD1	TRBJ2-1	15	CASSPGWDSLNEQFF	TGTGCCAGCAGCCCGGGGTGGGACAGCCTCAATGAGCAGTTCTTC
TRBV9	-	TRBD1	TRBJ2-2	16	CASSVGWTGGFGELFF	TGTGCCAGCAGCGTAGGATGGACAGGGGGTTTCGGGGAGCTGTTTTTT
TRBV10-2	few	TRBD2	TRBJ2-2	13	CASTSLATGELFF	TGCGCCAGCACTTCACTAGCGACCGGGGAGCTGTTTTTT